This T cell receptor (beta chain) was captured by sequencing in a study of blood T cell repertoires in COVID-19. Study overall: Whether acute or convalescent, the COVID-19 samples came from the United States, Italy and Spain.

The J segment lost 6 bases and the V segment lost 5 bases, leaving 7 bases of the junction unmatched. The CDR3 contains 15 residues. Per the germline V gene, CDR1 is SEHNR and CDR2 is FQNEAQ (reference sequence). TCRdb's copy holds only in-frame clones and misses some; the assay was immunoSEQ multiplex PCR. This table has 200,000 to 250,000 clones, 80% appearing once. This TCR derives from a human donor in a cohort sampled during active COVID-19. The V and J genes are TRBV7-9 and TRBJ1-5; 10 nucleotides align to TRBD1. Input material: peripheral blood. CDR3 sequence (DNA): TGTGCCAGCAGCCTCGGGACAGGGGAGATTCAGCCCCAGCATTTT. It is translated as CASSLGTGEIQPQHF.